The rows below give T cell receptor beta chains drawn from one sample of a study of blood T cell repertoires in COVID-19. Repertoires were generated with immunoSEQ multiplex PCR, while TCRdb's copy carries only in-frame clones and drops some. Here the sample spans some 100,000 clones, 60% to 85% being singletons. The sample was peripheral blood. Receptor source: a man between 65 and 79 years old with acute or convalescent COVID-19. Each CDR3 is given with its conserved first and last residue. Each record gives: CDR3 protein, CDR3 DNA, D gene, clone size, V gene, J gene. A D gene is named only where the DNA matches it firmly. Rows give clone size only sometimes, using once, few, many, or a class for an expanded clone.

cdr3_aa: CSVNGQGPNQPQHF; cdr3_nt: TGCAGCGTCAACGGACAGGGCCCCAATCAGCCCCAGCATTTT; d_call: TRBD1; clone_size: NA; v_call: TRBV29-1; j_call: TRBJ1-5
cdr3_aa: CASSREGAGANVLTF; cdr3_nt: TGTGCCAGCTCCCGGGAGGGGGCCGGGGCCAACGTCCTGACTTTC; d_call: NA; clone_size: once; v_call: TRBV18; j_call: TRBJ2-6
cdr3_aa: CASRGDRYGYTF; cdr3_nt: TGTGCCAGCAGGGGGGACAGATATGGCTACACCTTC; d_call: TRBD1; clone_size: NA; v_call: TRBV12-3/TRBV12-4; j_call: TRBJ1-2
cdr3_aa: CASSLPSGSSGELFF; cdr3_nt: TGTGCCAGCAGTTTACCCAGCGGGAGCTCCGGGGAGCTGTTTTTT; d_call: TRBD2; clone_size: NA; v_call: TRBV28; j_call: TRBJ2-2
cdr3_aa: CASSLVIAVQETQYF; cdr3_nt: TGTGCCAGCAGTTTAGTCATTGCGGTCCAAGAGACCCAGTACTTC; d_call: NA; clone_size: NA; v_call: TRBV11-2; j_call: TRBJ2-5
cdr3_aa: CASSFEQHQPQHF; cdr3_nt: TGTGCCAGCAGCTTTGAGCAACATCAGCCCCAGCATTTT; d_call: NA; clone_size: NA; v_call: TRBV7-2; j_call: TRBJ1-5
cdr3_aa: CASSPRTSDGELFF; cdr3_nt: TGTGCCAGCAGCCCCCGGACTTCCGACGGGGAGCTGTTTTTT; d_call: NA; clone_size: once; v_call: TRBV7-7; j_call: TRBJ2-2
cdr3_aa: CASSEGGHYNSPLHF; cdr3_nt: TGTGCCAGCAGTGAAGGGGGCCACTATAATTCACCCCTCCACTTT; d_call: NA; clone_size: few; v_call: TRBV2; j_call: TRBJ1-6
cdr3_aa: CASSFSEAGNTIYF; cdr3_nt: TGCGCCAGCAGCTTCTCAGAGGCTGGAAACACCATATATTTT; d_call: NA; clone_size: NA; v_call: TRBV5-1; j_call: TRBJ1-3
cdr3_aa: CASSFSGQGGELFF; cdr3_nt: TGTGCCAGCAGCTTCTCAGGGCAAGGCGGGGAGCTGTTTTTT; d_call: NA; clone_size: NA; v_call: TRBV7-9; j_call: TRBJ2-2
cdr3_aa: CASGTEGVEAFF; cdr3_nt: TGTGCTAGTGGCACGGAAGGAGTTGAAGCTTTCTTT; d_call: NA; clone_size: NA; v_call: TRBV12-5; j_call: TRBJ1-1
cdr3_aa: CASSLGTGSNSPLHF; cdr3_nt: TGCGCCAGCAGCTTGGGGACAGGGAGTAATTCACCCCTCCACTTT; d_call: TRBD1; clone_size: NA; v_call: TRBV5-1; j_call: TRBJ1-6
cdr3_aa: CASSQGYSNQPQHF; cdr3_nt: TGTGCCAGCAGCCAGGGATATAGCAATCAGCCCCAGCATTTT; d_call: NA; clone_size: few; v_call: TRBV7-2; j_call: TRBJ1-5
cdr3_aa: CASSRGRRGGYNSPLHF; cdr3_nt: TGTGCCAGCAGCCGAGGCCGGAGGGGAGGGTATAATTCACCCCTCCACTTT; d_call: NA; clone_size: NA; v_call: TRBV3-1/TRBV3-2; j_call: TRBJ1-6
cdr3_aa: CASSITKGLIRADTQYF; cdr3_nt: TGTGCCAGCAGCATTACCAAGGGACTGATAAGAGCAGATACGCAGTATTTT; d_call: NA; clone_size: NA; v_call: TRBV2; j_call: TRBJ2-3
cdr3_aa: CASSYIAGEGGDTQYF; cdr3_nt: TGTGCCAGCAGTTACATAGCGGGTGAGGGGGGAGATACGCAGTATTTT; d_call: NA; clone_size: NA; v_call: TRBV6-6; j_call: TRBJ2-3
cdr3_aa: CASSHRQGDEKLFF; cdr3_nt: TGTGCCAGCAGCCATCGACAGGGGGATGAAAAACTGTTTTTT; d_call: TRBD1; clone_size: NA; v_call: TRBV13; j_call: TRBJ1-4
cdr3_aa: CASSLGGTGVYEQYF; cdr3_nt: TGTGCCAGCAGCTTGGGAGGGACAGGGGTCTACGAGCAGTACTTC; d_call: TRBD1; clone_size: NA; v_call: TRBV5-6; j_call: TRBJ2-7
cdr3_aa: CATSRDRYTGELFF; cdr3_nt: TGTGCCACCAGCAGAGATCGCTATACCGGGGAGCTGTTTTTT; d_call: NA; clone_size: NA; v_call: TRBV15; j_call: TRBJ2-2
cdr3_aa: CASGLTSKSTDTQYF; cdr3_nt: TGTGCCAGCGGACTGACTAGCAAGAGCACAGATACGCAGTATTTT; d_call: TRBD2; clone_size: NA; v_call: TRBV28; j_call: TRBJ2-3
cdr3_aa: CAISESTKPANSPLHF; cdr3_nt: TGTGCCATCAGTGAGTCGACTAAGCCAGCTAATTCACCCCTCCACTTT; d_call: NA; clone_size: NA; v_call: TRBV10-3; j_call: TRBJ1-6
cdr3_aa: CASSEVGGFFEQYF; cdr3_nt: TGTGCCAGCAGTGAGGTGGGAGGGTTTTTCGAGCAGTACTTC; d_call: TRBD2; clone_size: NA; v_call: TRBV6-1; j_call: TRBJ2-7
cdr3_aa: CASSTRQGAGTGELFF; cdr3_nt: TGTGCCAGCAGTACACGACAGGGGGCGGGTACCGGGGAGCTGTTTTTT; d_call: TRBD1; clone_size: NA; v_call: TRBV27; j_call: TRBJ2-2
cdr3_aa: CASSFGGRVVTGELFF; cdr3_nt: TGTGCCAGCAGTTTCGGGGGTAGGGTGGTCACCGGGGAGCTGTTTTTT; d_call: NA; clone_size: NA; v_call: TRBV11-2; j_call: TRBJ2-2
cdr3_aa: CASDDRGLGELFF; cdr3_nt: TGTGCCAGCGATGACAGGGGGCTCGGGGAGCTGTTTTTT; d_call: TRBD1; clone_size: NA; v_call: TRBV19; j_call: TRBJ2-2
cdr3_aa: CASSLGLADTQYF; cdr3_nt: TGTGCCAGCAGCTTAGGACTAGCCGATACGCAGTATTTT; d_call: TRBD2; clone_size: NA; v_call: TRBV11-1; j_call: TRBJ2-3
cdr3_aa: CASSFISGGPNTGELFF; cdr3_nt: TGCGCCAGCAGCTTTATATCCGGGGGGCCGAACACCGGGGAGCTGTTTTTT; d_call: NA; clone_size: NA; v_call: TRBV5-1; j_call: TRBJ2-2
cdr3_aa: CASSQGQGSFSGNTIYF; cdr3_nt: TGTGCCAGCAGCCAAGGACAGGGGAGCTTTTCGGGAAACACCATATATTTT; d_call: TRBD1; clone_size: NA; v_call: TRBV3-1/TRBV3-2; j_call: TRBJ1-3
cdr3_aa: CATRLEAWADTQYF; cdr3_nt: TGTGCCACCCGCCTTGAGGCATGGGCAGATACGCAGTATTTT; d_call: NA; clone_size: NA; v_call: TRBV27; j_call: TRBJ2-3
cdr3_aa: CASSRTESPLHF; cdr3_nt: TGTGCCAGCTCAAGGACAGAGTCACCCCTCCACTTT; d_call: NA; clone_size: NA; v_call: TRBV18; j_call: TRBJ1-6
cdr3_aa: CAGRRGGAYEQYF; cdr3_nt: TGTGCCGGCCGTAGAGGGGGGGCCTACGAGCAGTACTTC; d_call: NA; clone_size: NA; v_call: TRBV6-5; j_call: TRBJ2-7
cdr3_aa: CASSPSFSGGTGELFF; cdr3_nt: TGTGCCAGCAGCCCCTCGTTTAGCGGGGGCACCGGGGAGCTGTTTTTT; d_call: TRBD2; clone_size: NA; v_call: TRBV3-1/TRBV3-2; j_call: TRBJ2-2
cdr3_aa: CASSDGTGGNEQFF; cdr3_nt: TGTGCCAGCAGTGATGGGACAGGGGGCAATGAGCAGTTCTTC; d_call: TRBD1; clone_size: once; v_call: TRBV2; j_call: TRBJ2-1
cdr3_aa: CASSPTGGKQYF; cdr3_nt: TGTGCCAGCAGCCCGACAGGGGGTAAGCAGTACTTC; d_call: TRBD1; clone_size: few; v_call: TRBV14; j_call: TRBJ2-7
cdr3_aa: CASSFEGAASPLHF; cdr3_nt: TGTGCCAGCAGCTTTGAGGGGGCTGCTTCACCCCTCCACTTT; d_call: TRBD1; clone_size: NA; v_call: TRBV7-6; j_call: TRBJ1-6
cdr3_aa: CASSHPSGTSTDTQYF; cdr3_nt: TGTGCCAGCAGTCACCCTAGCGGGACTAGCACAGATACGCAGTATTTT; d_call: TRBD2; clone_size: NA; v_call: TRBV3-1/TRBV3-2; j_call: TRBJ2-3
cdr3_aa: CASSPAGRTIGGDTQYF; cdr3_nt: TGTGCCAGCAGTCCCGCGGGGAGGACCATAGGAGGGGATACGCAGTATTTT; d_call: NA; clone_size: once; v_call: TRBV6-6; j_call: TRBJ2-3
cdr3_aa: CASSLRRDSYNEQFF; cdr3_nt: TGTGCCAGCAGCTTACGTCGGGACTCCTACAATGAGCAGTTCTTC; d_call: NA; clone_size: NA; v_call: TRBV7-3; j_call: TRBJ2-1
cdr3_aa: CASSPGTVSYEQYF; cdr3_nt: TGTGCCAGCAGTCCCGGGACTGTCTCCTACGAGCAGTACTTC; d_call: NA; clone_size: few; v_call: TRBV27; j_call: TRBJ2-7
cdr3_aa: CASRSTTGITEAFF; cdr3_nt: TGTGCCAGCAGGTCAACCACAGGGATCACTGAAGCTTTCTTT; d_call: NA; clone_size: NA; v_call: TRBV6-5; j_call: TRBJ1-1
cdr3_aa: CASSLDRDYGYTF; cdr3_nt: TGTGCCAGCAGTCTCGACAGGGACTATGGCTACACCTTC; d_call: TRBD1; clone_size: few; v_call: TRBV28; j_call: TRBJ1-2
cdr3_aa: CAWSVGTGLVKYF; cdr3_nt: TGTGCCTGGAGTGTGGGAACAGGCTTAGTTAAGTACTTC; d_call: NA; clone_size: NA; v_call: TRBV30; j_call: TRBJ2-4
cdr3_aa: CASSYWSGGPTDTQYF; cdr3_nt: TGTGCCAGCAGTTACTGGTCAGGGGGCCCCACAGATACGCAGTATTTT; d_call: TRBD1; clone_size: NA; v_call: TRBV6-5; j_call: TRBJ2-3
cdr3_aa: CASHGHGEETQYF; cdr3_nt: TGTGCCAGCCATGGACACGGTGAAGAGACCCAGTACTTC; d_call: NA; clone_size: NA; v_call: TRBV19; j_call: TRBJ2-5
cdr3_aa: CASSLDVGGRAFNEQFF; cdr3_nt: TGTGCCAGCAGCTTAGATGTAGGCGGGAGGGCGTTCAATGAGCAGTTCTTC; d_call: TRBD2; clone_size: NA; v_call: TRBV7-9; j_call: TRBJ2-1
cdr3_aa: CSVSPQGRLDGYTF; cdr3_nt: TGCAGCGTGTCCCCCCAGGGGCGTTTGGATGGCTACACCTTC; d_call: NA; clone_size: few; v_call: TRBV29-1; j_call: TRBJ1-2
cdr3_aa: CASSFTQGNEQFF; cdr3_nt: TGCGCCAGCAGCTTTACACAGGGCAATGAGCAGTTCTTC; d_call: NA; clone_size: NA; v_call: TRBV5-1; j_call: TRBJ2-1
cdr3_aa: CASSLVLGGSTDTQYF; cdr3_nt: TGCGCCAGCAGCTTGGTATTGGGGGGGAGCACAGATACGCAGTATTTT; d_call: TRBD2; clone_size: NA; v_call: TRBV5-1; j_call: TRBJ2-3
cdr3_aa: CSVDEVFTF; cdr3_nt: TGCAGCGTTGATGAGGTATTCACCTTC; d_call: NA; clone_size: NA; v_call: TRBV29-1; j_call: TRBJ1-2
cdr3_aa: CATRTGAEDTQYF; cdr3_nt: TGTGCCACCCGGACAGGGGCGGAAGATACGCAGTATTTT; d_call: TRBD1; clone_size: NA; v_call: TRBV12-3/TRBV12-4; j_call: TRBJ2-3
cdr3_aa: CASSNRDRGDSPLHF; cdr3_nt: TGTGCCAGTAGTAACCGGGACAGGGGAGATTCACCCCTCCACTTT; d_call: TRBD1; clone_size: NA; v_call: TRBV19; j_call: TRBJ1-6
cdr3_aa: CASSSRGGYGYTF; cdr3_nt: TGTGCCAGCAGCTCTAGGGGGGGCTATGGCTACACCTTC; d_call: NA; clone_size: NA; v_call: TRBV7-9; j_call: TRBJ1-2
cdr3_aa: CASTPSGGRAYEQYF; cdr3_nt: TGCGCCAGCACCCCTTCGGGGGGGAGGGCCTACGAGCAGTACTTC; d_call: TRBD2; clone_size: few; v_call: TRBV5-1; j_call: TRBJ2-7
cdr3_aa: CASSVQGLLYEQYF; cdr3_nt: TGTGCCAGCAGTGTGCAGGGCCTACTCTACGAGCAGTACTTC; d_call: NA; clone_size: NA; v_call: TRBV2; j_call: TRBJ2-7
cdr3_aa: CAWAGQGYEQYF; cdr3_nt: TGTGCCTGGGCGGGACAGGGCTACGAGCAGTACTTC; d_call: TRBD1; clone_size: NA; v_call: TRBV30; j_call: TRBJ2-7
cdr3_aa: CASSTGTADQPQHF; cdr3_nt: TGCGCCAGCAGCACCGGGACAGCTGATCAGCCCCAGCATTTT; d_call: TRBD1; clone_size: once; v_call: TRBV5-1; j_call: TRBJ1-5
cdr3_aa: CASSLGRVTGELFF; cdr3_nt: TGCGCCAGCAGCTTGGGTCGTGTGACCGGGGAGCTGTTTTTT; d_call: NA; clone_size: NA; v_call: TRBV5-1; j_call: TRBJ2-2
cdr3_aa: CASSFVEENRNEQFF; cdr3_nt: TGTGCCAGCAGTTTTGTAGAGGAAAACAGGAATGAGCAGTTCTTC; d_call: NA; clone_size: NA; v_call: TRBV28; j_call: TRBJ2-1
cdr3_aa: CASSPPPGIKNIQYF; cdr3_nt: TGTGCCAGCTCACCCCCCCCGGGGATCAAAAACATTCAGTACTTC; d_call: NA; clone_size: NA; v_call: TRBV18; j_call: TRBJ2-4
cdr3_aa: CASSQISTGELFF; cdr3_nt: TGTGCCAGCAGTCAGATTTCCACCGGGGAGCTGTTTTTT; d_call: NA; clone_size: NA; v_call: TRBV12-3/TRBV12-4; j_call: TRBJ2-2